The text below deals with one TCR beta chain. Libraries were prepared by immunoSEQ multiplex PCR; TCRdb keeps only in-frame clonotypes and omits some of them. The data hold over 400,000 clones, with 92% observed a single time. This specimen belongs to a study of Ad26.COV2.S vaccination and SARS-CoV-2 variants. The treatment denotes: over 15 received Ad26.COV2.S at low or high dose, single or two shots; about 5 received placebo; per-sample allocation not given. Vaccine and placebo recipients were sampled on day 63 after the first injection. The CDR3 is 15 amino acids. Germline V CDR1 and CDR2: MNHEY, SMNVEV (reference sequence). Trimming took off 2 bases at V and 5 bases at J, with 15 bases between the two ends.

The TCR sequence derives from a person between 18 and 59 years old who received the Ad26.COV2.S COVID-19 vaccine or a placebo. The V gene is TRBV27, the J gene TRBJ1-1, with a weak D call TRBD1 (5 bases). Source: peripheral blood, taken in a trial of Ad26.COV2.S vaccine versus placebo. As DNA, the CDR3 is TGTGCCAGCAGTTTAATTACGGGGAGGGGAACTGAAGCTTTCTTT. Translation: CASSLITGRGTEAFF.